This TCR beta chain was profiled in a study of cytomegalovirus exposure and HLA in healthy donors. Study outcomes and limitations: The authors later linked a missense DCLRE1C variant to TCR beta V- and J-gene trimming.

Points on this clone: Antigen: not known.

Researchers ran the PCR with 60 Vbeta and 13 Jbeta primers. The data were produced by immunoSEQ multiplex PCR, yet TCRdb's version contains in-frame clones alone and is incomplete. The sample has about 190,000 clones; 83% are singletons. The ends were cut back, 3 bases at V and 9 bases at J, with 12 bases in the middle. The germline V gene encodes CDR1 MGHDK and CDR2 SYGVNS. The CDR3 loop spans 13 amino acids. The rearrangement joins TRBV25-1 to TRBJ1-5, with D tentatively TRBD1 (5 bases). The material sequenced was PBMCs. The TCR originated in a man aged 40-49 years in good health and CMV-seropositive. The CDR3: CASSDSGGGPQHF. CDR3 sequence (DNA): TGTGCCAGCAGTGACTCTGGGGGAGGGCCCCAGCATTTT.